This T cell receptor beta chain was found in a study of T cell clonality in common variable immunodeficiency. Study-wide points: TCRbeta clonality was increased in CVID versus healthy controls. Links between repertoire features and CVID complications were heterogeneity-limited. In common variable immunodeficiency, TCR beta chains reportedly carried fewer deletions and N-nucleotide insertions.

Germline V gene lookup returns CDR1 SGHNT and CDR2 YENEEA. The CDR3 totals 13 residues. The V end was cut by 5 bases, the J end by 6 bases, with 11 bases between. Sequenced by immunoSEQ multiplex PCR; TCRdb stores in-frame clones only, minus some. The data list about 35,000 clones, none observed once; around 9.5% falls to the top ten. This clone was counted at least ten times. Antigen specificity is unknown. The read is 3 residues too short to cover the CDR3 end, so that end is filled in from the germline J gene. This receptor was obtained from a person between 18 and 75 years old in good health. The chain joins TRBV11-3 to TRBJ2-1; D possibly corresponds to TRBD1 (5 bases). The sample comprised peripheral blood mononuclear cells. The part of the CDR3 DNA that was read is TGTGCCAGCAGCCCCTCAGGGTTCAATGAG. This sequence encodes CASSPSGFNE. The whole CDR3 region reads CASSPSGFNEQFF. The whole variable domain, filled in from reference TRBV11-3 and TRBJ2-1, reads EAGVVQSPRYKIIEKKQPVAFWCNPISGHNTLYWYLQNLGQGPELLIRYENEEAVDDSQLPKDRFSAERLKGVDSTLKIQPAELGDSAVYLCASSPSGFNEQFFGPGTRLTVL.